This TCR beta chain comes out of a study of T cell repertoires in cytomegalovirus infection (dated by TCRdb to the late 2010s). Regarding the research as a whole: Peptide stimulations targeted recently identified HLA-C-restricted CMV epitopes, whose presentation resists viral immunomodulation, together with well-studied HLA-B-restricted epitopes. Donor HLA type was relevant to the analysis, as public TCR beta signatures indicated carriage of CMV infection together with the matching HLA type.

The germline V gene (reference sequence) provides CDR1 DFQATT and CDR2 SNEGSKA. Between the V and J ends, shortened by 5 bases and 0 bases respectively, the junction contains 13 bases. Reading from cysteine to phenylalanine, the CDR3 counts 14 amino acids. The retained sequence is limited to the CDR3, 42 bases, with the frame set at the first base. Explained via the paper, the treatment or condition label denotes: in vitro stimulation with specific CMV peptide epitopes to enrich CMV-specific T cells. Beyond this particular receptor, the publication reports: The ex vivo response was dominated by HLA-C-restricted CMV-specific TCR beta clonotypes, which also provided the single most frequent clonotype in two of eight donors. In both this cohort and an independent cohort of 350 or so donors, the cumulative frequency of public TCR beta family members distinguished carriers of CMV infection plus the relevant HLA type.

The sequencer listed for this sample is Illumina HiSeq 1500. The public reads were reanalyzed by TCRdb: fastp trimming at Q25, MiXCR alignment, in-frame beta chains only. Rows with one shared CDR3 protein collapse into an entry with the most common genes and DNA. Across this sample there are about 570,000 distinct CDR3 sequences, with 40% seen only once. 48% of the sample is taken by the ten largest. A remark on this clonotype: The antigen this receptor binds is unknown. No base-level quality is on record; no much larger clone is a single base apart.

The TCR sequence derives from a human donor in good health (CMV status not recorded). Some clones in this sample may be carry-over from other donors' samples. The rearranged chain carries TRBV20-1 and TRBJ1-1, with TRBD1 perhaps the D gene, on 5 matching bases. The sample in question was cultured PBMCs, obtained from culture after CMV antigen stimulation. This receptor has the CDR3 CSASGGGLNTEAFF. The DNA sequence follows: TGCAGTGCTTCCGGGGGGGGACTGAACACTGAAGCTTTCTTT.